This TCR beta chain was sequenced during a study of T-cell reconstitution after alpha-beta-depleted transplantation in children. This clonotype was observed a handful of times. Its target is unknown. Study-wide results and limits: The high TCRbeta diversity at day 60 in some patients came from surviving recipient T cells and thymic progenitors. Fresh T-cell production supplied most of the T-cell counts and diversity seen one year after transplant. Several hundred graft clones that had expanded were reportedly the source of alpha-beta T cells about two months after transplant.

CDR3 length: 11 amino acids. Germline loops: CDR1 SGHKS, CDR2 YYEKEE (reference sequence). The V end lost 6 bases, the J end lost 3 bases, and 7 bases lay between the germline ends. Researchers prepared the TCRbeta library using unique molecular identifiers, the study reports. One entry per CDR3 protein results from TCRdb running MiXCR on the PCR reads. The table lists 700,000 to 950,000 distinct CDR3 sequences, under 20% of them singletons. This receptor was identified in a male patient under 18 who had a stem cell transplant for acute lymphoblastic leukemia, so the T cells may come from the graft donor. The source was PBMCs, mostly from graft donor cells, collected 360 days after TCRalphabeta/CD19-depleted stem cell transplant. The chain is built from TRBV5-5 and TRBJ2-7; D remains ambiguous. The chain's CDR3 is CASTFIYEQYF. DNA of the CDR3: TGTGCCAGCACCTTCATCTACGAGCAGTACTTC.